This TCR beta chain was observed in a study of blood T cell repertoires in COVID-19. Whole-study context: PBMCs, B-cell-depleted T cells, or T cells provided the cDNA or gDNA that made up the material.

Here immunoSEQ multiplex PCR was the method, and the copy in TCRdb shows in-frame clones only, minus some. The data hold roughly 250,000 clones, with over 80% observed a single time. The CDR3 runs to 12 residues. V shed 10 bases, J shed 7 bases, and the junction held 6 bases outside the gene matches. Germline V gene lookup returns CDR1 MDHEN and CDR2 SYDVKM. The TCR comes from a woman aged 55-70 years with active or convalescent COVID-19. The chain joins TRBV28 to TRBJ2-1, with TRBD1 identical over 8 bases. Sequenced input: peripheral blood. This CDR3 reads CATLDRVNEQFF. In nucleotides, the CDR3 is TGTGCCACCTTGGACAGGGTGAATGAGCAGTTCTTC.